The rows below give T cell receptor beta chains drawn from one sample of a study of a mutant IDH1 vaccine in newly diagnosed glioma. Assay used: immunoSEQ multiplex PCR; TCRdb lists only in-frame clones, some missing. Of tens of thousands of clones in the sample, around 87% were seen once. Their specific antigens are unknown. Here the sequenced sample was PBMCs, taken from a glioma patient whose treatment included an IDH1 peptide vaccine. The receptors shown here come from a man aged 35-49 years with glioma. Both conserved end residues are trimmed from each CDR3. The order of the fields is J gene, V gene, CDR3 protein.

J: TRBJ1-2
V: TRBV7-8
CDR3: ASSLDHRAYGYT

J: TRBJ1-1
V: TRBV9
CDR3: ASSGAGVGAF

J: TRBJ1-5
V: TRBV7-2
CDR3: ASSPDKVQPQH

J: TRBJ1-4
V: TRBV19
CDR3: ASSIEGGKLF

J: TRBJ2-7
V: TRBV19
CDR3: ASRKTGTYEQY

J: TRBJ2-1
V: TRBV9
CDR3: ASSVEQAQRIEQF

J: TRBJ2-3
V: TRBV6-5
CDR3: ASSYKSSADTQY

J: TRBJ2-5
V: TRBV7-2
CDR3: ASSASSWGRETQY

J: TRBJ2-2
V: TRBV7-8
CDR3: ASSPQTGQWSGELF

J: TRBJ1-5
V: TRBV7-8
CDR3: ASSLAGGGQPQH

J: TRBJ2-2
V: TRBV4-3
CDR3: ASSQESSGGGELF

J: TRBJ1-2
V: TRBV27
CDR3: ASSLVGEINYGYT

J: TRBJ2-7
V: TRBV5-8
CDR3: ASILDPTYEQY

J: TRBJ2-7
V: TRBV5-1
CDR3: ASSLAGGSQYEQY

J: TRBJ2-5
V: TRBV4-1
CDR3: ASSQRPSGQETQY

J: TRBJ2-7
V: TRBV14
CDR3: ASSQVEDPSAPYEQY

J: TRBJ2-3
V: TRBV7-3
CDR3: ASSKRAGTDTQY

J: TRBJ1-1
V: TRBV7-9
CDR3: ASSLGPLMNTEAF

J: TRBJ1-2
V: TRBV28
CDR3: ASSLSGQGHYGYT

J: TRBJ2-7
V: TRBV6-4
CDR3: ASSARLRERRYEQY

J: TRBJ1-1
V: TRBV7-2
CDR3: ASSYWDTTEAF

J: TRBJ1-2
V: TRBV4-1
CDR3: ASSQGGGKGNYGYT

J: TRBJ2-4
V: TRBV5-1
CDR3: ASSLGGGTRDIQY

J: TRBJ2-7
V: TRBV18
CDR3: ASSPLEGSASHEQY

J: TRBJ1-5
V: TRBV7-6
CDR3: ASSSQESSPQH

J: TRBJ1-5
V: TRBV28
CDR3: ASTLILGGNQPQH

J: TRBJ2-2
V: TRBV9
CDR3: ASNLRGRDSGELF

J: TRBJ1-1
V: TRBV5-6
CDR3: ASSFLRRTEAF

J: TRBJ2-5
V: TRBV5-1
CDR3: ASSPLGAGGRETQY

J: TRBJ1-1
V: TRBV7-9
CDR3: ASSSTPRGPTEAF

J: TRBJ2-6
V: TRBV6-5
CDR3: ASSSGSGANVLT

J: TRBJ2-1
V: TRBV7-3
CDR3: ASSSPSGRAMDEQF

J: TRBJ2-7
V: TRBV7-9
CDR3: ASSLGGEKYEQY

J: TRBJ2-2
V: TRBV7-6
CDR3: ASSLLAGYTGELF

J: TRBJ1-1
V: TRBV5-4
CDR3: ASSGREDTEAF

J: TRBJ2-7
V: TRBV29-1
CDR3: SVLPTSGKGQY

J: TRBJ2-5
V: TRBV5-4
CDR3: ASSLTGVQETQY

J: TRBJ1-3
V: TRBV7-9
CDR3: ASSHGTAGNTIY

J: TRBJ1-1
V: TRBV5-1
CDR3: ASSWGGGMNTEAF

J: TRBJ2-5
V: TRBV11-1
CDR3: ASSLVDRVVGQETQY

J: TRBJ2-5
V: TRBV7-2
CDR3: ASSPRRGREETQY

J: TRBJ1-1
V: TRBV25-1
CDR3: ASSSQIGGGDTEAF

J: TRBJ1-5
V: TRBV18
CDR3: ASSPGQDSQPQH

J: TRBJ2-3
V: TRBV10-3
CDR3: AISDAPGRPQY

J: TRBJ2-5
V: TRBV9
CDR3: ASSKGTLKEETQY

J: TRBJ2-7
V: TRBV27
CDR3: ASSLWTSPYEQY

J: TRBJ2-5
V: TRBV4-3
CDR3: ASSQATSGETQY

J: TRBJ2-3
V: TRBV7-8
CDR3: ASSYAWGSVADTQY

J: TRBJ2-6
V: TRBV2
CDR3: ASSGGRGANVLT

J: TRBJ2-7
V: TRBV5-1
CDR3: ASSWGQDTYEQY

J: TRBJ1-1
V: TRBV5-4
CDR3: ASSSGGGLDTEAF